These 26 T cell receptor beta chains came from one sample sequenced in a study of shared clonotypes between healthy human individuals. Measured with immunoSEQ multiplex PCR; TCRdb has only the in-frame clones, and not every one. The repertoire includes roughly 330,000 clones, around two thirds of them detected once, and approximately 10% sits in the top ten. The sequenced material came from memory CD4+ T cells sorted from blood. Subset of the sample: CD45RA-negative fraction. These receptors were collected from a man between 25 and 39 years old in good health.

This clone was recorded many times. The chain employs TRBV7-8 and TRBJ2-3, with D unclear. This CDR3 has 15 residues. The V end was cut by 8 bases, the J end by 3 bases, with 18 bases between. Germline V gene sequence: CDR1 SGHVS, CDR2 FQNEAQ. CDR3 loop: CASANGLPRTDTQYF. CDR3 DNA sequence: TGTGCCAGCGCGAACGGCCTCCCCCGGACAGATACGCAGTATTTT.

This clone occurred many times. At one end, the junction sequence differs from germline, possibly due to a read error. The V and J genes are TRBV7-7 and TRBJ2-7; 8 bases fit TRBD1. Germline V lookup: CDR1 SSHAT, CDR2 FNYEAQ (reference sequence). CDR3 length: 14 amino acids. CDR3 coding DNA: TGTGCTAGCAGCCCGGGGACAGGAACCTACGAGCAGTACTTC. Protein sequence: CASSPGTGTYEQYF.

This rearrangement joins TRBV19 to TRBJ2-1, with no clear D. Trimming removed 1 base from V and 3 bases from J, with 7 bases in between. The CDR3 covers 14 residues. CDR1 is LNHDA and CDR2 is SQIVND in the germline V gene (reference sequence). The CDR3 sequence: CASSIVADYNEQFF. CDR3 bases: TGTGCCAGTAGTATAGTGGCAGACTACAATGAGCAGTTCTTC. The variable domain in full, completed from reference TRBV19 and TRBJ2-1, reads DGGITQSPKYLFRKEGQNVTLSCEQNLNHDAMYWYRQDPGQGLRLIYYSQIVNDFQKGDIAEGYSVSREKKESFPLTVTSAQKNPTAFYLCASSIVADYNEQFFGPGTRLTVL.

This clone turned up a few times. CDR3 nucleotide sequence: TGTGCCAGCACCCATCTCTCGAACACTGAAGCTTTCTTT. Translated: CASTHLSNTEAFF. The chain uses TRBV5-8 and TRBJ1-1; no clear D gene. The ends were cut back, 6 bases at V and 1 base at J, with 10 bases in the middle. This CDR3 is 13 amino acids long. CDR1 SGHTS and CDR2 YDEGEE come from the germline V gene. The full variable domain, completed using reference TRBV5-8 and TRBJ1-1, is EAGVTQSPTHLIKTRGQQATLRCSPISGHTSVYWYQQALGLGLQFLLWYDEGEERNRGNFPPRFSGRQFPNYSSELNVNALELEDSALYLCASTHLSNTEAFFGQGTRLTVV.

This clone was detected a few times. The gene calls are TRBV5-4 and TRBJ2-7; TRBD1 matches at 7 bases. Germline CDR1 reads SGHNT; CDR2 reads YYREEE (reference sequence). There are 14 residues in the CDR3. V gave up 5 bases and J gave up 4 bases; unmatched junction bases: 9. Written as DNA, the CDR3 is TGTGCCAGCAGGGATTGGGACAGATGGTACGAGCAGTACTTC. Its protein product is CASRDWDRWYEQYF. The entire variable domain, with the rest obtained from reference TRBV5-4 and TRBJ2-7, is as follows: ETGVTQSPTHLIKTRGQQVTLRCSSQSGHNTVSWYQQALGQGPQFIFQYYREEENGRGNFPPRFSGLQFPNYSSELNVNALELDDSALYLCASRDWDRWYEQYFGPGTRLTVT.

On this clone: Within the sample, other DNA sequences also encode this same CDR3. The CDR3 is CASSLGSQETQYF. The CDR3 nucleotides are TGCGCCAGCAGCTTGGGTTCCCAAGAGACCCAGTACTTC. This chain uses TRBV5-1 with TRBJ2-5, with D hard to call. V gave up 0 bases and J gave up 1 base, with 4 bases separating them. CDR1 and CDR2 from the germline V gene are SGHRS and YFSETQ. CDR3 length: 13 amino acids. Together with reference TRBV5-1 and TRBJ2-5, the CDR3 gives the full variable domain: KAGVTQTPRYLIKTRGQQVTLSCSPISGHRSVSWYQQTPGQGLQFLFEYFSETQRNKGNFPGRFSGRQFSNSRSEMNVSTLELGDSALYLCASSLGSQETQYFGPGTRLLVL.

The gene calls are TRBV2 and TRBJ1-2; D perhaps matches TRBD1 (6 bases). Trimming left V 7 bases short and J 2 bases short, with 11 bases between. Germline CDR1 reads SNHLY; CDR2 reads FYNNEI. This CDR3 is built from 13 residues. The CDR3 sequence: CASTPDSNYGYTF. As DNA, the CDR3 is TGTGCCAGCACCCCGGACAGCAACTATGGCTACACCTTC. The variable domain in full, completed from reference TRBV2 and TRBJ1-2, reads EPEVTQTPSHQVTQMGQEVILRCVPISNHLYFYWYRQILGQKVEFLVSFYNNEISEKSEIFDDQFSVERPDGSNFTLKIRSTKLEDSAMYFCASTPDSNYGYTFGSGTRLTVV.

The chain is built from TRBV10-1 and TRBJ1-1; D not certain. Deletions cut 2 bases from V and 3 bases from J, with 7 bases between. The CDR3 sequence is 13 residues long. Germline CDR1 and CDR2: WNHNN and SYGVQD (reference sequence). The CDR3: CASSEEYDTEAFF. As DNA, the CDR3 is TGCGCCAGCAGTGAGGAATATGACACTGAAGCTTTCTTT.

V gene TRBV9 combines with J gene TRBJ1-3; TRBD1 matches at 8 bases. V lost 3 bases and J lost 2; bases outside the gene matches: 7. CDR1 SGDLS and CDR2 YYNGEE come from the germline V gene. There are 16 residues in the CDR3. The CDR3 nucleotides read TGTGCCAGCAGCGGTCGACAGGGGACGGCTGGAAACACCATATATTTT. It encodes CASSGRQGTAGNTIYF.

This clone was counted a single time. The V gene is TRBV29-1, the J gene TRBJ2-5, with D perhaps given as TRBD1 or TRBD2 (6 bases each). CDR3 length: 14 residues. Per germline, CDR1 SQVTM and CDR2 ANQGSEA. The V end was cut by 1 base, the J end by 4 bases, with 13 bases between. The CDR3 loop reads CSVEGVGGGETQYF. The CDR3 bases are TGCAGCGTTGAAGGAGTTGGAGGGGGAGAGACCCAGTACTTC. Looking up the rest from reference TRBV29-1 and TRBJ2-5 gives the full variable domain: SAVISQKPSRDICQRGTSLTIQCQVDSQVTMMFWYRQQPGQSLTLIATANQGSEATYESGFVIDKFPISRPNLTFSTLTVSNMSPEDSSIYLCSVEGVGGGETQYFGPGTRLLVL.

This chain connects TRBV28 to TRBJ2-1, with TRBD2 matching over 15 bases. Germline loops: CDR1 MDHEN, CDR2 SYDVKM. With V trimmed by 3 bases and J by 5 bases, 8 bases remained unmatched. This CDR3 comprises 18 residues. CDR3 coding DNA: TGTGCCAGCAGTTTGGGAGGACTAGCGGGAGGGATTAACAATGAGCAGTTCTTC. Translating gives CASSLGGLAGGINNEQFF.

The chain joins TRBV7-8 to TRBJ2-1; no clear D gene. Germline assignment: CDR1 SGHVS and CDR2 FQNEAQ. This CDR3 comprises 13 residues. The V end was cut by 5 bases, the J end by 3 bases, with 8 bases between. The CDR3 DNA sequence: TGTGCCAGCAGCCGATTATTCTACAATGAGCAGTTCTTC. Translated: CASSRLFYNEQFF.

The chain couples TRBV5-1 to TRBJ2-1; 7 positions match TRBD1. In germline, CDR1 is SGHRS, CDR2 YFSETQ. The CDR3 sequence is 15 residues long. Losses at the gene ends were 4 bases for V and 3 bases for J; bases not matched to a gene: 7. The CDR3 nucleotides are TGCGCCAGCAGCGTTACGTCAGGGGGCTACAATGAGCAGTTCTTC. Translating it yields CASSVTSGGYNEQFF. Together with reference TRBV5-1 and TRBJ2-1, the CDR3 gives the full variable domain: KAGVTQTPRYLIKTRGQQVTLSCSPISGHRSVSWYQQTPGQGLQFLFEYFSETQRNKGNFPGRFSGRQFSNSRSEMNVSTLELGDSALYLCASSVTSGGYNEQFFGPGTRLTVL.

The chain employs TRBV2 and TRBJ1-6; TRBD1 is a possible D gene (5 bases). This CDR3 spans 13 amino acids. The ends were cut back, 6 bases at V and 7 bases at J, with 10 bases in the middle. Germline V CDR1 and CDR2: SNHLY, FYNNEI. The CDR3 coding sequence is TGTGCCAGCAGCTCAGGGATCAATTCACCCCTCCACTTT. It encodes CASSSGINSPLHF.

This clone was counted a single time. Germline is not matched at one junction end, which may reflect a read error. The chain couples TRBV7-7 to TRBJ2-2; TRBD2 aligns across 12 bases. Germline-derived CDR1 and CDR2 are SSHAT and FNYEAQ (reference sequence). CDR3 length equals 18 residues. CDR3: CASSLAVTSGSLHGELFF. The CDR3 DNA reads as TGTGCTAGCAGCTTAGCTGTGACTAGCGGGAGTCTACACGGGGAGCTGTTTTTT.

This rearrangement joins TRBV19 to TRBJ2-3, with 11 bases lining up with TRBD2. With 4 bases clipped from V and 1 base from J, the junction kept 7 bases outside the gene matches. From germline, CDR1 is LNHDA and CDR2 SQIVND (reference sequence). The CDR3 spans 17 residues. The CDR3 spells CASSTPVGLAGTDTQYF. The CDR3 coding sequence is TGTGCCAGTAGTACCCCAGTGGGACTAGCGGGCACAGATACGCAGTATTTT.

Regarding this clone: Other DNA sequences in this sample translate to the same CDR3. The chain recombines TRBV11-2 with TRBJ1-4; 9 nucleotides match TRBD1. This CDR3 region has 16 residues. V gave up 5 bases and J gave up 3 bases; unmatched junction bases: 7. Germline V CDR1 and CDR2: SGHAT, FQNNGV. This chain's CDR3 is CASSPGTGLSNEKLFF. CDR3 nucleotide sequence: TGTGCCAGCAGCCCTGGGACAGGGCTTTCTAATGAAAAACTGTTTTTT.

The genes are TRBV9 and TRBJ1-1; 7 nucleotides agree with TRBD1. V was pared by 0 bases and J by 6 bases, with 8 bases of the junction left unmatched. Germline lookup yields CDR1 SGDLS and CDR2 YYNGEE. The CDR3 has 15 amino acids. The CDR3 coding sequence is TGTGCCAGCAGCGTAGCCCCTACAGGGGACGCTGAAGCTTTCTTT. Translated: CASSVAPTGDAEAFF.

The rearrangement uses TRBV6-1 and TRBJ1-3, with no clear D. V dropped 0 bases and J dropped 2 bases, with 5 bases sitting between them. Germline CDR1 reads MNHNS; CDR2 reads SASEGT. This CDR3 is 14 amino acids long. This chain's CDR3 is CASSEAGPGNTIYF. DNA for the CDR3: TGTGCCAGCAGTGAAGCAGGGCCTGGAAACACCATATATTTT.

The chain combines TRBV5-5 with TRBJ2-5; maybe TRBD2 (5 bases). This CDR3 is 13 amino acids long. V was pared by 0 bases and J by 7 bases, with 10 bases between. Germline loops: CDR1 SGHKS, CDR2 YYEKEE (reference sequence). This CDR3 is CASSLVGRGTQYF. The CDR3 DNA follows: TGTGCCAGCAGCTTGGTGGGTCGGGGGACCCAGTACTTC.

The rearrangement joins TRBV10-2 to TRBJ1-4; D not resolved. The CDR3 extends over 13 amino acids. Germline V gives CDR1 WSHSY, CDR2 SAAADI. V was trimmed by 4 bases and J by 8 bases, leaving 11 bases between them. CDR3 nucleotide sequence: TGCGCCAGCAGTGCCAGGCCCGAAGAAAAACTGTTTTTT. This translates into CASSARPEEKLFF.

This clone was seen once. The rearrangement links TRBV7-2 to TRBJ1-4; 7 nucleotides line up with TRBD1. Germline assignment: CDR1 SGHTA and CDR2 FQGNSA. This CDR3 region has 15 residues. After removal of 4 bases from V and 5 bases from J, the junction contained 7 bases not matched to a gene. The CDR3 DNA reads TGTGCCAGCAGCTGGTTGGGGACAGCGAATGAAAAACTGTTTTTT. Translation gives CASSWLGTANEKLFF.

The rearrangement uses TRBV14 and TRBJ2-5; D ambiguous. The CDR3 length is 12 residues. Germline V gene sequence: CDR1 SGHDN, CDR2 FVKESK. Trimming cost V 0 bases and J 3 bases, with 2 bases left between them. The CDR3 loop is CASSQDEETQYF. Here the CDR3 DNA reads TGTGCCAGCAGCCAAGATGAAGAGACCCAGTACTTC.

The chain employs TRBV5-6 and TRBJ1-5, with TRBD1 as a possible D gene (6 bases). The CDR3 sequence is 16 residues long. V lost 2 bases and J lost 1, with 13 bases in between. Germline V gene data show CDR1 as SGHDT and CDR2 as YYEEEE. CDR3 nucleotides: TGTGCCAGCAGCTTTAATGGGGGCTGGAGCAATCAGCCCCAGCATTTT. Its protein product is CASSFNGGWSNQPQHF.

V and J are TRBV5-1 and TRBJ2-2; 8 nucleotides align to TRBD1. The CDR3 is 15 amino acids. V dropped 0 bases and J dropped 4; count of bases not matched to a gene: 2. Germline CDR1 SGHRS, CDR2 YFSETQ. The CDR3 coding sequence is TGCGCCAGCAGCTTGGCGACAGGGGCCACCGGGGAGCTGTTTTTT. Its protein product is CASSLATGATGELFF.

This chain uses TRBV30 with TRBJ2-1; 7 bases align to TRBD2. Per germline, CDR1 GTSNPN and CDR2 SVGIG (reference sequence). CDR3 length: 16 residues. J gave up 6 bases and V 1 base, and 12 bases lay outside the gene matches. The CDR3 here is CAWSAPESGKGNEQFF. For the CDR3, the DNA is TGTGCCTGGAGTGCCCCCGAGAGCGGGAAAGGCAATGAGCAGTTCTTC.